The 26 T cell receptor beta chains presented below share a single source sample, sequenced in a study of early T cells in non-severe SARS-CoV-2 infection. TCRdb processed the 5' RACE reads anew with MiXCR; each CDR3 protein has one entry. Of 65,000 to 85,000 distinct CDR3 sequences listed, more than 8% are singletons. Here the sequenced sample was whole blood, taken at baseline. The receptors come from an adult who was a healthcare worker with PCR-confirmed SARS-CoV-2 infection or an uninfected control (not recorded which).

This clonotype appeared a few times. This rearrangement joins TRBV19 to TRBJ2-7; 9 bases match TRBD1. Germline V gives CDR1 LNHDA, CDR2 SQIVND (reference sequence). This CDR3 is built from 12 residues. Trimming at V came to 6 bases and at J to 9 bases, leaving 6 bases not matched to a gene. For the CDR3, the DNA is TGTGCCAGTAGAAGTACAGGGGGCGTGCAGTACTTC. Amino acids: CASRSTGGVQYF.

There are many counts of this clonotype. The chain recombines TRBV6-2 or TRBV6-3 with TRBJ2-7, with D hard to call. With 7 bases removed from V and 2 bases from J, the gap between germline ends came to 15 bases. From germline, CDR1 is MNHEY and CDR2 SVGEGT. The CDR3 extends over 14 amino acids. The DNA of the CDR3 is TGTGCCAGCACCACCGAGGACCGTCCCTACGAGCAGTACTTC. As protein: CASTTEDRPYEQYF.

This clonotype was detected ten times or more. CDR3 DNA sequence: TGCAGTGCTAGACCGGTCCCTAGCGGGAGGTCCCACTACGAGCAGTACTTC. This translates into CSARPVPSGRSHYEQYF. The J gene is TRBJ2-7, the V gene TRBV20-1; TRBD2 agrees at 11 bases. Germline V lookup: CDR1 DFQATT, CDR2 SNEGSKA (reference sequence). The trim removed 2 bases at V and 3 bases at J, leaving 12 bases unmatched. This CDR3 region has 17 residues.

This clonotype was seen more than once but under ten times. V gene TRBV2 combines with J gene TRBJ2-7; no clear D gene. V was clipped by 6 bases and J by 2 bases, with 8 bases between them. This CDR3 has 12 amino acids. Germline CDR1 and CDR2: SNHLY and FYNNEI. In DNA form, the CDR3 reads TGTGCCAGCAGGTCCGTTGCCTACGAGCAGTACTTC. Amino acids: CASRSVAYEQYF.

This chain connects TRBV21-1 to TRBJ2-1; the D call of TRBD1 is as the table states it, not checked on the DNA. TRBV21-1 is an annotated pseudogene. The CDR3 runs to 17 residues. The CDR3 coding sequence is TGTGCCAGCAGCAAAGGGCCGGGTGCGGGGATCAACAATGAGCAGTTCTTC. Amino acid sequence: CASSKGPGAGINNEQFF.

The chain employs TRBV6-2 or TRBV6-3 and TRBJ1-2; weak D call: TRBD1 (5 bases). CDR1 is MNHEY, CDR2 SVGEGT, per germline. V gave up 6 bases and J gave up 0 bases, with 14 bases separating them. The CDR3 length is 15 residues. The CDR3 DNA reads TGTGCCAGCAGGACGGGGCAGGGCGCTAACTATGGCTACACCTTC. It yields the protein CASRTGQGANYGYTF.

This clonotype was counted only a few times. V gene TRBV5-4 combines with J gene TRBJ2-3; 7 bases align to TRBD1. CDR1 is SGHNT, CDR2 YYREEE, per germline (reference sequence). With 4 bases clipped from V and 0 bases from J, the junction kept 2 bases outside the gene matches. This CDR3 is 14 amino acids long. Here the CDR3 DNA reads TGTGCCAGCAGCGTGGGACAGAGCACAGATACGCAGTATTTT. Its translation is CASSVGQSTDTQYF. Based on the CDR3 plus reference TRBV5-4 and TRBJ2-3, the full variable domain is ETGVTQSPTHLIKTRGQQVTLRCSSQSGHNTVSWYQQALGQGPQFIFQYYREEENGRGNFPPRFSGLQFPNYSSELNVNALELDDSALYLCASSVGQSTDTQYFGPGTRLTVL.

V and J are TRBV12-3 or TRBV12-4 and TRBJ2-7, with TRBD1 as a possible D gene (7 bases). V was clipped by 6 bases and J by 1 base, with 13 bases between them. The CDR3 runs to 14 residues. CDR3 DNA sequence: TGTGCCAGCAGCAAGGAGGGGGCGTCCTACGAGCAGTACTTC. Translating gives CASSKEGASYEQYF.

This sequence joins TRBV9 and TRBJ2-4; TRBD2 matches 9 bases. Germline V lookup: CDR1 SGDLS, CDR2 YYNGEE. The V gene end was trimmed by 0 bases and the J gene end by 5 bases; junction bases not matched to a gene: 6. The CDR3 is 16 amino acids. The CDR3 region has the DNA TGTGCCAGCAGCGTAGCCACCGGGACTAGCCAAAACATTCAGTACTTC. As protein: CASSVATGTSQNIQYF. Full variable domain (missing parts from reference TRBV9 and TRBJ2-4): DSGVTQTPKHLITATGQRVTLRCSPRSGDLSVYWYQQSLDQGLQFLIQYYNGEERAKGNILERFSAQQFPDLHSELNLSSLELGDSALYFCASSVATGTSQNIQYFGAGTRLSVL.

There are many counts of this clonotype. J is TRBJ2-7 and V is TRBV20-1; 11 nucleotides agree with TRBD1. Germline V gives CDR1 DFQATT, CDR2 SNEGSKA (reference sequence). The CDR3 spans 15 residues. V lost 3 bases to trimming and J lost 4 bases; unmatched junction nucleotides: 8. CDR3 region: CSASRGQGAGYEQYF. CDR3 bases: TGCAGTGCTAGTCGAGGACAGGGGGCGGGATACGAGCAGTACTTC.

The chain joins TRBV6-5 to TRBJ1-2; a possible D gene is TRBD1 (5 bases). V lost 6 bases and J lost 3, with 17 bases in between. The CDR3 has 15 residues. Germline loops: CDR1 MNHEY, CDR2 SVGAGI. The CDR3 bases are TGTGCCAGCAGCTATTCGGCCCAGGGTTACTATGGCTACACCTTC. This gives the protein CASSYSAQGYYGYTF.

V and J are TRBV7-2 and TRBJ2-1, with D unclear. This CDR3 has 13 residues. V shed 1 base and J shed 9 bases, with 10 bases lying between them. The germline CDR1 and CDR2 sequences are SGHTA and FQGNSA. The CDR3 DNA sequence: TGTGCCAGCAGCTTAGGTGAGGTGGCTGAGCAGTTCTTC. It translates to CASSLGEVAEQFF.

This clonotype was observed a handful of times. The chain carries TRBV10-2 and TRBJ2-1, with D perhaps matching TRBD2 (6 bases). Germline V CDR1 and CDR2: WSHSY, SAAADI. The V end was cut by 7 bases, the J end by 9 bases, with 28 bases between. The CDR3 is 17 amino acids. CDR3 in amino acids: CASNLTRWGDGLGEQFF. Here the CDR3 DNA reads TGCGCCAGCAACCTAACCCGTTGGGGGGATGGGTTGGGTGAGCAGTTCTTC.

The CDR3 nucleotides read TGTGCCAGCAGTGAATTCCCCAGCACAAGCTCCTACAATGAGCAGTTCTTC. It codes for CASSEFPSTSSYNEQFF. V and J are TRBV6-1 and TRBJ2-1; D unresolved. Germline V lookup: CDR1 MNHNS, CDR2 SASEGT. Deletions cut 2 bases from V and 0 bases from J, with 14 bases between. The CDR3 sequence is 17 residues long.

This clonotype was detected many times. The chain couples TRBV20-1 to TRBJ2-7, with TRBD2 identical over 8 bases. The CDR3 is 13 residues long. V was pared by 6 bases and J by 3 bases, with 7 bases of the junction left unmatched. Germline loops: CDR1 DFQATT, CDR2 SNEGSKA (reference sequence). CDR3 residues: CSARGGSLYEQYF. CDR3 nucleotide sequence: TGCAGTGCCCGGGGGGGGAGTCTCTACGAGCAGTACTTC.

This clonotype was seen many times. V and J are TRBV24-1 and TRBJ2-3; perhaps TRBD1 as D (7 bases). The germline CDR1 and CDR2 sequences are KGHDR and SFDVKD. This CDR3 contains 15 residues. V lost 2 bases, J lost 3 bases, and 11 bases lay in between. The CDR3 loop is CATSDSRGVTDTQYF. As DNA, the CDR3 is TGTGCCACCAGTGATTCCAGGGGGGTGACAGATACGCAGTATTTT.

The table lists this clonotype with a count of one. The V call is TRBV7-2, the J call TRBJ1-2; D remains unclear. The ends were cut back, 5 bases at V and 3 bases at J, with 4 bases in the middle. The CDR3 consists of 11 residues. The V gene's germline CDR1 is SGHTA and CDR2 FQGNSA. The CDR3 DNA reads TGTGCCAGCAGCCCCTACTATGGCTACACCTTC. Residues: CASSPYYGYTF.

The V and J genes are TRBV20-1 and TRBJ2-7; D is ambiguous. CDR3 length: 14 residues. The V and J ends lost 5 bases and 3 bases respectively, with 17 bases between them. Germline CDR1 and CDR2: DFQATT and SNEGSKA (reference sequence). For the CDR3, the DNA is TGCAGTGCTCCTCCGGGTGGAACTGACTACGAGCAGTACTTC. Translation gives CSAPPGGTDYEQYF.

This clonotype came up many times. V usage is TRBV13 and J usage is TRBJ2-7, with a possible D match to TRBD2 (5 bases). This CDR3 has 17 amino acids. V lost 5 bases and J lost 0, with 20 bases in between. CDR1 and CDR2 (germline): PRHDT, FYEKMQ (reference sequence). The CDR3 is CASSATTSPKTSYEQYF. The CDR3 DNA reads as TGTGCCAGCAGCGCCACCACTAGTCCCAAGACCTCCTACGAGCAGTACTTC.

This clonotype was picked up many times. The rearrangement uses TRBV28 and TRBJ1-6; D might be TRBD1 (6 bases). V was trimmed by 7 bases and J by 10 bases, leaving 17 bases between them. Germline lookup yields CDR1 MDHEN and CDR2 SYDVKM. There are 14 residues in the CDR3. The CDR3 coding sequence is TGTGCCAGCAAAGAGGGGGAGGTGGGATCACCCCTCCACTTT. Protein product: CASKEGEVGSPLHF.

This clonotype was observed a handful of times. CDR3 sequence reads: CATSHMGGDYSDTQYF. CDR3 nucleotides: TGTGCCACCAGCCATATGGGGGGCGATTACTCAGATACGCAGTATTTT. The J gene is TRBJ2-3, the V gene TRBV15, with D possibly called TRBD1 or TRBD2 (6 bases each). The CDR3 spans 16 residues. V lost 5 bases and J 4 bases, leaving 19 bases between the germline ends. CDR1 and CDR2 (germline): LNHNV, YYDKDF (reference sequence).

Note on this clonotype: One end of the junction does not line up with germline, which may come from a read error. The gene calls are TRBV28 and TRBJ2-7; 8 nucleotides align to TRBD2. CDR1 is MDHEN, CDR2 SYDVKM, per germline. This CDR3 is built from 15 residues. CDR3 amino acids: CASGLVPSGLDEQYF. The CDR3, as DNA: TGTGCCAGCGGTTTGGTTCCATCGGGACTAGACGAGCAGTACTTC.

The chain employs TRBV7-9 and TRBJ1-4; D unclear. The V gene lost 8 bases and the J gene lost 6 bases, with 16 bases spanning the gap. The CDR3 has 14 amino acids. Germline V gives CDR1 SEHNR, CDR2 FQNEAQ (reference sequence). Written as DNA, the CDR3 is TGTGCCAGCCGGAAAGGAGCGGTTGATGAAAAACTGTTTTTT. Translating it yields CASRKGAVDEKLFF.

As concerns this clonotype: This may be a read error: a much more frequent sequence differs by one nucleotide. The chain employs TRBV19 and TRBJ1-3; D is unresolved. The V gene's germline CDR1 is LNHDA and CDR2 SQIVND (reference sequence). This CDR3 has 14 amino acids. The CDR3 DNA reads as TGTACCAGTAGTCCCGGCGGGCGAGGAAACACCATATATTTT. This codes for CTSSPGGRGNTIYF.

This clonotype has only a few counts. J is TRBJ1-6 and V is TRBV6-6; a weak D match, TRBD1 (6 bases). The length of the CDR3 is 18 residues. Trimming stripped 6 bases from V and 10 bases from J, with 28 bases between. Germline values: CDR1 MNHNY, CDR2 SVGAGI (reference sequence). The CDR3 nucleotides read TGTGCCAGCAGCCGCGGGGACCCCAGCTCGGGAACAGGGTCACCCCTCCACTTT. Translated: CASSRGDPSSGTGSPLHF.

The chain uses TRBV27 and TRBJ2-4; a possible D gene is TRBD1 (6 bases). This CDR3 is built from 13 residues. V shed 5 bases and J shed 9 bases, with 14 bases lying between them. Germline V gene data show CDR1 as MNHEY and CDR2 as SMNVEV (reference sequence). CDR3 nucleotides: TGTGCCAGCAGTCCCCCTGGACAGTTCATTCAGTACTTC. This translates into CASSPPGQFIQYF.